A single sample is the source of the 9 T cell receptor beta chains below, sequenced in a study of blood T cell repertoires in COVID-19. Only in-frame clones appear in the TCRdb table, and some are missing; sequencing was by immunoSEQ multiplex PCR. Of roughly 300,000 clones in the sample, 80% to 90% were seen once. Sequencing input: PBMCs or T cells enriched from blood (not recorded which). Receptors originate from a young man who had recovered from COVID-19.

The chain couples TRBV2 to TRBJ2-5; 9 positions agree with TRBD1. J was trimmed by 3 bases and V by 6 bases; bases with no gene match: 8. Looked up from germline, CDR1 is SNHLY and CDR2 is FYNNEI. CDR3 length equals 15 residues. CDR3 sequence: CASRLGTGREETQYF. The CDR3 nucleotides are TGTGCCAGCAGGTTGGGGACAGGGAGGGAAGAGACCCAGTACTTC. Combining the CDR3 with reference TRBV2 and TRBJ2-5 gives the whole variable domain EPEVTQTPSHQVTQMGQEVILRCVPISNHLYFYWYRQILGQKVEFLVSFYNNEISEKSEIFDDQFSVERPDGSNFTLKIRSTKLEDSAMYFCASRLGTGREETQYFGPGTRLLVL.

This chain connects TRBV30 to TRBJ1-2, with D perhaps matching TRBD1 (5 bases). Trimming took 3 bases from V and 4 from J, leaving 12 bases between them. CDR3 size: 13 residues. Germline V gene data show CDR1 as GTSNPN and CDR2 as SVGIG (reference sequence). The CDR3 protein is CAWRYPGGYGYTF. The CDR3 coding sequence is TGTGCCTGGAGGTACCCGGGGGGCTATGGCTACACCTTC.

The chain is built from TRBV5-1 and TRBJ2-2; TRBD2 matches at 11 bases. The V gene end was trimmed by 4 bases and the J gene end by 5 bases; junction bases not matched to a gene: 22. Germline V gene lookup returns CDR1 SGHRS and CDR2 YFSETQ. The CDR3 has 21 residues. The CDR3 nucleotides read TGCGCCAGCAGCGACCCCCCCGGGACTAGCGGAAGCCGCGGAGGGACCGGGGAGCTGTTTTTT. This sequence encodes CASSDPPGTSGSRGGTGELFF.

This CDR3 is CAWSIGRYEQYF. CDR3 nucleotide sequence: TGTGCCTGGAGTATTGGGCGCTACGAGCAGTACTTC. The chain couples TRBV30 to TRBJ2-7, with unresolved D. V shed 2 bases and J shed 3 bases, with 8 bases lying between them. From germline, CDR1 is GTSNPN and CDR2 SVGIG (reference sequence). The CDR3 spans 12 residues.

The chain couples TRBV24-1 to TRBJ2-5, with 12 bases lining up with TRBD1. Germline V gene data show CDR1 as KGHDR and CDR2 as SFDVKD. V trimming: 7 bases; J trimming: 6 bases; junction bases outside the gene matches: 14. The CDR3 loop spans 17 amino acids. In nucleotides, the CDR3 is TGTGCCACCAGCCCCACAACCGGGACAGGGGGCAGGCAGACCCAGTACTTC. Protein sequence: CATSPTTGTGGRQTQYF.

The chain combines TRBV7-9 with TRBJ2-1, with 9 bases identical to TRBD2. The V gene's germline CDR1 is SEHNR and CDR2 FQNEAQ (reference sequence). V shed 2 bases, J shed 8 bases, and the junction held 4 bases outside the gene matches. The CDR3 has 14 residues. Here the CDR3 reads CASSLSSGMDEQFF. CDR3 DNA: TGTGCCAGCAGCTTATCTAGCGGGATGGATGAGCAGTTCTTC. Complete variable domain (other parts from reference TRBV7-9 and TRBJ2-1): DTGVSQNPRHKITKRGQNVTFRCDPISEHNRLYWYRQTLGQGPEFLTYFQNEAQLEKSRLLSDRFSAERPKGSFSTLEIQRTEQGDSAMYLCASSLSSGMDEQFFGPGTRLTVL.

This chain joins TRBV5-1 and TRBJ2-1, with 7 bases identical to TRBD2. The ends lost 0 bases at V and 8 bases at J; junction bases unmatched: 8. The CDR3 is 15 amino acids. Germline values: CDR1 SGHRS, CDR2 YFSETQ. The CDR3 nucleotides are TGCGCCAGCAGCTTGGTGGAGCGGGGAATCGATGAGCAGTTCTTC. Amino acids: CASSLVERGIDEQFF.

The chain couples TRBV1 to TRBJ1-1. TRBV1 is tagged as a pseudogene. There are 15 residues in the CDR3. The CDR3 region is CTSSQASGENTEAFF. The DNA of the CDR3 is TGCACCAGCAGCCAGGCTTCCGGGGAGAACACTGAAGCTTTCTTT.

This CDR3 is CASSLGPGKAFF. The CDR3 DNA is TGTGCCAGCAGCTTAGGGCCAGGAAAAGCTTTCTTT. The chain couples TRBV7-9 to TRBJ1-1; D unresolved. This CDR3 contains 12 residues. CDR1 is SEHNR and CDR2 is FQNEAQ in the germline V gene (reference sequence). The V end lost 1 base, the J end lost 9 bases, and 9 bases lay between the germline ends.